This T cell receptor beta chain was found in a study of cytomegalovirus exposure and HLA in healthy donors. The CDR3 is made up of 15 amino acids. The germline gives CDR1 SGHVS, CDR2 FNYEAQ. V was pared by 5 bases and J by 4 bases, with 4 bases of the junction left unmatched. Nominal health characterized the donors when sampled, though unrecorded immune exposures were likely. This clone has a handful of counts. Its antigen is undetermined. 60 Vbeta and 13 Jbeta primers were used in PCR. Sequenced by immunoSEQ multiplex PCR; TCRdb stores in-frame clones only, minus some. The sample contains some 44,000 clones, roughly 87% of which appear only once. General study results and limits: Upon later analysis, HLA-associated TCR beta chains proved more clonally expanded than other, equally common chains. Across donors, presence/absence analyses took sequencing depth to be roughly uniform. Reportedly, TCR beta sequences accurately predicted HLA-A and HLA-B alleles in most subjects.

The sample was PBMCs. The sequence came from a woman in her thirties or forties in good health and CMV-seropositive. The chain has TRBV7-6 and TRBJ1-4; 10 bases are shared with TRBD1. The DNA for the CDR3 is TGTGCCAGCAGCCTGGACAGGGGGGTTAATGAAAAACTGTTTTTT. This translates into CASSLDRGVNEKLFF.